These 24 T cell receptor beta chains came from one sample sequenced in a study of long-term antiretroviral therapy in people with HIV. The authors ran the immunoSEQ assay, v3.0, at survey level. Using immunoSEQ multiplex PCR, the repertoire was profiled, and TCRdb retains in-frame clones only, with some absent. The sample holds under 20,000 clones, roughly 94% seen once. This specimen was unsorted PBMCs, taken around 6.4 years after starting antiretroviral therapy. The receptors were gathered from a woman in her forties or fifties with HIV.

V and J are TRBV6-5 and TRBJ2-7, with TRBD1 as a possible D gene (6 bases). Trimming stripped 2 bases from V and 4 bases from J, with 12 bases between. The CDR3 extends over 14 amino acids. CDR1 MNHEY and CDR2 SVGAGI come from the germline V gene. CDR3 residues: CASSYKTGSYEQYF. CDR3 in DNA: TGTGCCAGCAGTTACAAAACAGGGTCATACGAGCAGTACTTC.

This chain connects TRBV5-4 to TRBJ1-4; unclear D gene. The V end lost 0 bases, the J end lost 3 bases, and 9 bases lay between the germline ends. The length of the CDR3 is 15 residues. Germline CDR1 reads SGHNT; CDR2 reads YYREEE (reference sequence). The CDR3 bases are TGTGCCAGCAGCTTGGCCCTGGGGTCTAATGAAAAACTGTTTTTT. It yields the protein CASSLALGSNEKLFF. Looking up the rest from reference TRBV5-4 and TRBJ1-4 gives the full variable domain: ETGVTQSPTHLIKTRGQQVTLRCSSQSGHNTVSWYQQALGQGPQFIFQYYREEENGRGNFPPRFSGLQFPNYSSELNVNALELDDSALYLCASSLALGSNEKLFFGSGTQLSVL.

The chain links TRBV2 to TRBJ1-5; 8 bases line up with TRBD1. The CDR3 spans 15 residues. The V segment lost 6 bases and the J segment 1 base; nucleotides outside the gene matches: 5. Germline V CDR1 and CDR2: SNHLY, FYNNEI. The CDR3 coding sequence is TGTGCCAGCAGCTCGGACAGGGCGAGCAATCAGCCCCAGCATTTT. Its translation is CASSSDRASNQPQHF.

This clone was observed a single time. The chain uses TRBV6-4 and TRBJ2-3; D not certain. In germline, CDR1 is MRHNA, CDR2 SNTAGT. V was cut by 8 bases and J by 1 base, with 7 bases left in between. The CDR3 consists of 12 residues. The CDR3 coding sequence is TGTGCCAGCCCAGACGGCACAGATACGCAGTATTTT. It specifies CASPDGTDTQYF.

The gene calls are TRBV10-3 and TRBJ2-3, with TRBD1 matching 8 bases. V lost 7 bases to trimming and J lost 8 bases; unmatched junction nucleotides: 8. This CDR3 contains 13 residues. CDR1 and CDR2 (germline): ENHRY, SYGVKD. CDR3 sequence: CAITDPDRGTQYF. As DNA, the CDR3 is TGTGCCATCACCGACCCAGACAGGGGTACGCAGTATTTT.

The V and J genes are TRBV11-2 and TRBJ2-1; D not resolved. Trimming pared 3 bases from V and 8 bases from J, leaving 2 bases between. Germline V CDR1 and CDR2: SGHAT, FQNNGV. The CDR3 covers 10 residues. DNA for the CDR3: TGTGCCAGCAGCTTCCATGAGCAGTTCTTC. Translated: CASSFHEQFF.

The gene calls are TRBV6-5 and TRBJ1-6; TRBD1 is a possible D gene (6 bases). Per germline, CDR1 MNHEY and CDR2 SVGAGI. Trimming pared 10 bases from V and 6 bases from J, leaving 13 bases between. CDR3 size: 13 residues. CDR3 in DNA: TGTGCCACCGCCCAGGGGAGTAATTCACCCCTCCACTTT. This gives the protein CATAQGSNSPLHF.

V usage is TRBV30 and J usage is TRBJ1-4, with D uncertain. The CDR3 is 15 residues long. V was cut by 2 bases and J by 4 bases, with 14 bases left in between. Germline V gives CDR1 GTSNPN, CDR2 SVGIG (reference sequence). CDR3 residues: CAWSWPGPFNEKLFF. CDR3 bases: TGTGCCTGGAGTTGGCCAGGTCCCTTTAATGAAAAACTGTTTTTT.

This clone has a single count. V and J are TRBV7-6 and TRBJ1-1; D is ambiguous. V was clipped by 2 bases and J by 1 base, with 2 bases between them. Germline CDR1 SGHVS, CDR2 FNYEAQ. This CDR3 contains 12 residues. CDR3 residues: CASSLTNTEAFF. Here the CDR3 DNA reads TGTGCCAGCAGCTTAACGAACACTGAAGCTTTCTTT.

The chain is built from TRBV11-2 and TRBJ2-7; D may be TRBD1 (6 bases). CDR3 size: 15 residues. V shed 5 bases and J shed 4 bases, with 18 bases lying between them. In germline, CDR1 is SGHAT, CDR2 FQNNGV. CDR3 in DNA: TGTGCCAGCAGCCAAAGGGGAGACAGGCGGTACGAGCAGTACTTC. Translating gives CASSQRGDRRYEQYF.

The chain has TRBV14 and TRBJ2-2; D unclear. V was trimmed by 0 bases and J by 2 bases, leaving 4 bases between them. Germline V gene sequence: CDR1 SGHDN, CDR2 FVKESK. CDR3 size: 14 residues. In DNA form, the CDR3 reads TGTGCCAGCAGCCAAGACAGCAACACCGGGGAGCTGTTTTTT. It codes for CASSQDSNTGELFF.

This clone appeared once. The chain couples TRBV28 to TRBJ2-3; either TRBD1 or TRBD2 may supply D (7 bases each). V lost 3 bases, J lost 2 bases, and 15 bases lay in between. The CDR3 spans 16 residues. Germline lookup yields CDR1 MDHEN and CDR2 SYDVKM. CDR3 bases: TGTGCCAGCAGTTTTGCGCAGGGGGGGGACACAGATACGCAGTATTTT. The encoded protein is CASSFAQGGDTDTQYF.

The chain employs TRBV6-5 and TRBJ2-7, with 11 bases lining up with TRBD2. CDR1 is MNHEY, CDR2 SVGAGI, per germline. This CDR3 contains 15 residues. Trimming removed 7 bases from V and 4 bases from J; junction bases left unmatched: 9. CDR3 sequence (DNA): TGTGCCAGCATCGCGGGTAGCGGGGGGGGATACGAGCAGTACTTC. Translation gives CASIAGSGGGYEQYF.

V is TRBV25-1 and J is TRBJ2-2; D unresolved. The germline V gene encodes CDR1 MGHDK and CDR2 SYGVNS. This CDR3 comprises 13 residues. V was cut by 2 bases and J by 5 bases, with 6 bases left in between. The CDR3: CASSELLTGELFF. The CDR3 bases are TGTGCCAGCAGTGAACTGCTGACCGGGGAGCTGTTTTTT. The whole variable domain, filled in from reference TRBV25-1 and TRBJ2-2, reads EADIYQTPRYLVIGTGKKITLECSQTMGHDKMYWYQQDPGMELHLIHYSYGVNSTEKGDLSSESTVSRIRTEHFPLTLESARPSHTSQYLCASSELLTGELFFGEGSRLTVL.

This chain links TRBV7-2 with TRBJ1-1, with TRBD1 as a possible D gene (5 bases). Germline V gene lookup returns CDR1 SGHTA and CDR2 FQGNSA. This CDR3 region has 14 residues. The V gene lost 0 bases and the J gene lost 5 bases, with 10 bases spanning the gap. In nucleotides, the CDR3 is TGTGCCAGCAGCTTAGCGGAAGGGGTAACTGAAGCTTTCTTT. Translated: CASSLAEGVTEAFF.

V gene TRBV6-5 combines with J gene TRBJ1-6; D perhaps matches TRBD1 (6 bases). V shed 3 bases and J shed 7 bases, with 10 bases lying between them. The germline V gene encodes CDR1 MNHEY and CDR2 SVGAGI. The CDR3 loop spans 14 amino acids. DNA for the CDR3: TGTGCCAGCAGTTATAGGGGGGGAAATTCACCCCTCCACTTT. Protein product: CASSYRGGNSPLHF.

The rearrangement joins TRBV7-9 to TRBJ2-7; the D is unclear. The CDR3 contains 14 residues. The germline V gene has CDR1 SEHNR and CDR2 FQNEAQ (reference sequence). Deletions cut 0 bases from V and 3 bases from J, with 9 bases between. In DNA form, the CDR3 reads TGTGCCAGCAGCTTAGCCGTACTCGACTACGAGCAGTACTTC. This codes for CASSLAVLDYEQYF. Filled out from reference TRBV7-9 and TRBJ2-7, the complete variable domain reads DTGVSQNPRHKITKRGQNVTFRCDPISEHNRLYWYRQTLGQGPEFLTYFQNEAQLEKSRLLSDRFSAERPKGSFSTLEIQRTEQGDSAMYLCASSLAVLDYEQYFGPGTRLTVT.

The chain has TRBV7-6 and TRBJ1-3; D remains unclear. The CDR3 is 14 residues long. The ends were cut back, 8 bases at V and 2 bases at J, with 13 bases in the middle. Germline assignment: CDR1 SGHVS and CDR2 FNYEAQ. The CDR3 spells CASGPTEAGNTIYF. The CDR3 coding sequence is TGTGCCAGCGGACCGACGGAGGCTGGAAACACCATATATTTT. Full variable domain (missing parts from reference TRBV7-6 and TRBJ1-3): GAGVSQSPRYKVTKRGQDVALRCDPISGHVSLYWYRQALGQGPEFLTYFNYEAQQDKSGLPNDRFSAERPEGSISTLTIQRTEQRDSAMYRCASGPTEAGNTIYFGEGSWLTVV.

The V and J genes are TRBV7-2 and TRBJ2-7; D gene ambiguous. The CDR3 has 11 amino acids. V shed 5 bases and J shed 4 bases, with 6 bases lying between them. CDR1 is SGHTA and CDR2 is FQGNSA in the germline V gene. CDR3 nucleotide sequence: TGTGCCAGCAGCCCAGGATACGAGCAGTACTTC. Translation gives CASSPGYEQYF.

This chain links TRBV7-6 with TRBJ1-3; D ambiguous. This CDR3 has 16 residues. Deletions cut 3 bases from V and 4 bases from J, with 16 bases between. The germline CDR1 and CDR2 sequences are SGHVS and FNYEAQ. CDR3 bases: TGTGCCAGCAGCTTGCAAGCCTCGAACCTCGGAAACACCATATATTTT. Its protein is CASSLQASNLGNTIYF. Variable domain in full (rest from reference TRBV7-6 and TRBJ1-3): GAGVSQSPRYKVTKRGQDVALRCDPISGHVSLYWYRQALGQGPEFLTYFNYEAQQDKSGLPNDRFSAERPEGSISTLTIQRTEQRDSAMYRCASSLQASNLGNTIYFGEGSWLTVV.

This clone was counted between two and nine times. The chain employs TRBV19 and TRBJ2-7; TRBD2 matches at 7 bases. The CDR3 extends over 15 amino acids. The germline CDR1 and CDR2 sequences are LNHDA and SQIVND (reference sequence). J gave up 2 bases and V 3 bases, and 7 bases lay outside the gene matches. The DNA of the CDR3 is TGTGCCAGTAGTATGGACTGGGGGACTACCTACGAGCAGTACTTC. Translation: CASSMDWGTTYEQYF.

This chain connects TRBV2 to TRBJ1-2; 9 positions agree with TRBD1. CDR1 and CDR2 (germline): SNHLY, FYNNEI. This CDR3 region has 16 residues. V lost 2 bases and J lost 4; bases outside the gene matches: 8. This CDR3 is CASSETGTGFLYGYTF. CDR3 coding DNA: TGTGCCAGCAGTGAAACCGGGACAGGGTTTCTCTATGGCTACACCTTC.

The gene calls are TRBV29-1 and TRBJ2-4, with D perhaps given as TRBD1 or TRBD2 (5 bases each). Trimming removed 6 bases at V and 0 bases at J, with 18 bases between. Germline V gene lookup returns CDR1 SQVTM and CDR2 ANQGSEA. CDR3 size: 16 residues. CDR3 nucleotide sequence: TGCAGCGTCCGGGGCGGAGCGGAGCTAGCCAAAAACATTCAGTACTTC. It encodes CSVRGGAELAKNIQYF. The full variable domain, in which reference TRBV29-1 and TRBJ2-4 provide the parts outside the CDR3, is SAVISQKPSRDICQRGTSLTIQCQVDSQVTMMFWYRQQPGQSLTLIATANQGSEATYESGFVIDKFPISRPNLTFSTLTVSNMSPEDSSIYLCSVRGGAELAKNIQYFGAGTRLSVL.

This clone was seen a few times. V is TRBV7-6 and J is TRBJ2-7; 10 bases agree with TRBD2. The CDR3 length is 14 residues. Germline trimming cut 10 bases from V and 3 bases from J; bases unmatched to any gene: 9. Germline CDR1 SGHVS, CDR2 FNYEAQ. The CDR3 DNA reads TGTGCCACCTCCCGGCTAGCGGGAGACTACGAGCAGTACTTC. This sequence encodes CATSRLAGDYEQYF.